Listed here are 20 T cell receptor beta chains from one sample, sequenced in a study of regulatory T cells in long-lasting Graves disease. Arm-PCR with iRepertoire HTBI primers amplified the CDR3 regions for these TCR beta libraries. A single record per CDR3 protein comes from TCRdb applying MiXCR to the multiplex PCR reads. In the table there are about 500,000 distinct CDR3 sequences, about 12% of which are singletons. Time point of the sample: newly diagnosed GD, antithyroid drugs for less than 3 months. Isolated PBMC RNA provided the starting material for the TCR library. The sample was also reused in another study, on T cells in Graves' hyperthyroidism and ophthalmopathy.

The specimen comprised peripheral blood mononuclear cells (PBMCs), sampled at new diagnosis, from a patient treated with antithyroid drugs. Receptor source: a woman under 40 with Graves disease.

This clonotype was seen repeatedly, ten times or more. The V gene is TRBV14, the J gene TRBJ1-3; D remains unclear. Germline V gives CDR1 SGHDN, CDR2 FVKESK. The CDR3 has 14 amino acids. With 3 bases removed from V and 2 bases from J, the gap between germline ends came to 8 bases. CDR3 in amino acids: CASSQYNTGNTIYF. CDR3 coding DNA: TGTGCCAGCAGCCAGTATAACACTGGAAACACCATATATTTT.

At least ten counts were recorded for this clonotype. The chain couples TRBV28 to TRBJ1-2, with D unresolved. The CDR3 is 14 residues long. The V gene lost 6 bases and the J gene lost 1 base, with 12 bases spanning the gap. Germline V lookup: CDR1 MDHEN, CDR2 SYDVKM. CDR3 amino acids: CASSLKPNNYGYTF. The DNA of the CDR3 is TGTGCCAGCAGCCTTAAACCTAATAACTATGGCTACACCTTC.

This clonotype showed up many times. The chain uses TRBV2 and TRBJ2-2, with a possible D match to TRBD2 (6 bases). This CDR3 is built from 15 residues. Trimming removed 6 bases from V and 6 bases from J, with 17 bases in between. Germline assignment: CDR1 SNHLY and CDR2 FYNNEI. CDR3 nucleotide sequence: TGTGCCAGCAGGGGGGTCGGGGGATCGGCCGGGGAGCTGTTTTTT. Its translation is CASRGVGGSAGELFF.

This clonotype was counted many times. CDR3 protein: CASSEFPQDTQYF. The CDR3 region has the DNA TGTGCCAGCAGTGAATTCCCGCAAGATACGCAGTATTTT. The rearrangement links TRBV25-1 to TRBJ2-3; D call uncertain. Per germline, CDR1 MGHDK and CDR2 SYGVNS. V lost 1 base to trimming and J lost 5 bases, with 7 bases between them. The CDR3 runs 13 residues. The variable domain in full, with the rest retrieved from reference TRBV25-1 and TRBJ2-3, is EADIYQTPRYLVIGTGKKITLECSQTMGHDKMYWYQQDPGMELHLIHYSYGVNSTEKGDLSSESTVSRIRTEHFPLTLESARPSHTSQYLCASSEFPQDTQYFGPGTRLTVL.

This clonotype was detected ten times or more. The rearrangement links TRBV20-1 to TRBJ1-1; 10 nucleotides line up with TRBD1. There are 13 residues in the CDR3. The V gene end was trimmed by 5 bases and the J gene end by 1 base; junction bases not matched to a gene: 1. Per germline, CDR1 DFQATT and CDR2 SNEGSKA (reference sequence). The CDR3 DNA follows: TGCAGTGCTGGACAGGGGGAGAACACTGAAGCTTTCTTT. Encoded protein: CSAGQGENTEAFF.

In its sample, this clonotype was seen many times. The rearrangement uses TRBV2 and TRBJ2-7; 7 positions match TRBD1. Trimming removed 6 bases from V and 7 bases from J; junction bases left unmatched: 9. Germline values: CDR1 SNHLY, CDR2 FYNNEI. The length of the CDR3 is 13 residues. The CDR3 DNA sequence: TGTGCCAGCAGCGACAGGGAAAGGAGTGAGCAGTACTTC. It translates to CASSDRERSEQYF.

This clonotype was detected a few times. This rearrangement joins TRBV28 to TRBJ2-3; 7 nucleotides agree with TRBD2. The CDR3 totals 15 residues. Germline V CDR1 and CDR2: MDHEN, SYDVKM. The V segment lost 2 bases and the J segment 5 bases; nucleotides outside the gene matches: 7. This chain's CDR3 is CASSLGGSGKDTQYF. CDR3 sequence (DNA): TGTGCCAGCAGTTTAGGCGGGAGCGGGAAAGATACGCAGTATTTT.

This clonotype was picked up a small number of times. The V and J genes are TRBV19 and TRBJ1-4; D gene unclear. Germline V gene data show CDR1 as LNHDA and CDR2 as SQIVND (reference sequence). Trimming removed 7 bases from V and 5 bases from J, with 23 bases in between. The CDR3 covers 17 residues. The CDR3 region has the DNA TGTGCCAGTACCCCTGGAGTAAACCGGGCCCTAAATGAAAAACTGTTTTTT. Protein product: CASTPGVNRALNEKLFF.

This clonotype was counted at least ten times. This sequence joins TRBV2 and TRBJ1-5; no clear D gene. The V and J ends lost 6 bases and 5 bases respectively, with 17 bases between them. The CDR3 runs 15 residues. Germline V gives CDR1 SNHLY, CDR2 FYNNEI. DNA for the CDR3: TGTGCCAGCAGGGTTGACATCCAAAGGCATCAGCCCCAGCATTTT. Protein: CASRVDIQRHQPQHF.

This clonotype appeared a few times. V is TRBV18 and J is TRBJ1-3, with D perhaps matching TRBD1 (5 bases). Trimming left V 3 bases short and J 0 bases short, with 12 bases between. The CDR3 has 16 amino acids. The germline gives CDR1 KGHSH, CDR2 LQKENI. This CDR3 reads CASSPTVLSSGNTIYF. DNA of the CDR3: TGTGCCAGCTCACCGACAGTCCTGAGCTCTGGAAACACCATATATTTT.

The rearrangement uses TRBV6-2 or TRBV6-3 and TRBJ1-4; 7 bases are a match to TRBD1. The CDR3 extends over 17 amino acids. The germline gives CDR1 MNHEY, CDR2 SVGEGT. The trim removed 10 bases at V and 4 bases at J, leaving 18 bases unmatched. The CDR3 protein is CATGIKEGARSNEKLFF. The DNA for the CDR3 is TGTGCCACCGGGATTAAAGAGGGGGCGAGGAGTAATGAAAAACTGTTTTTT.

The chain uses TRBV11-3 and TRBJ2-1; 15 nucleotides line up with TRBD2. The CDR3 covers 19 residues. The germline V gene encodes CDR1 SGHNT and CDR2 YENEEA. The ends lost 4 bases at V and 6 bases at J; junction bases unmatched: 13. DNA of the CDR3: TGTGCCAGCAGCTATGGGACCGCGGGACTAGCGGGAGGTGCCAATGAGCAGTTCTTC. The encoded protein is CASSYGTAGLAGGANEQFF.

This clonotype was recorded at least ten times. The V gene is TRBV13, the J gene TRBJ1-1, with D unclear. V was cut by 4 bases and J by 2 bases, with 8 bases left in between. The CDR3 contains 13 residues. The V gene's germline CDR1 is PRHDT and CDR2 FYEKMQ (reference sequence). CDR3 region: CASSYTTNTEAFF. The CDR3 DNA is TGTGCCAGCAGCTATACCACCAACACTGAAGCTTTCTTT. Drawing the rest from reference TRBV13 and TRBJ1-1, the complete variable domain is AAGVIQSPRHLIKEKRETATLKCYPIPRHDTVYWYQQGPGQDPQFLISFYEKMQSDKGSIPDRFSAQQFSDYHSELNMSSLELGDSALYFCASSYTTNTEAFFGQGTRLTVV.

This clonotype was detected only a few times. The V call is TRBV19, the J call TRBJ1-1; possibly TRBD1 for D (5 bases). Per the germline V gene, CDR1 is LNHDA and CDR2 is SQIVND (reference sequence). The V and J ends lost 3 bases and 1 base respectively, with 12 bases between them. The CDR3 covers 15 residues. CDR3 sequence: CASSISGSRNTEAFF. DNA of the CDR3: TGTGCCAGTAGTATTTCAGGGAGCAGGAACACTGAAGCTTTCTTT. Full variable domain (outside the CDR3, taken from reference TRBV19 and TRBJ1-1): DGGITQSPKYLFRKEGQNVTLSCEQNLNHDAMYWYRQDPGQGLRLIYYSQIVNDFQKGDIAEGYSVSREKKESFPLTVTSAQKNPTAFYLCASSISGSRNTEAFFGQGTRLTVV.

This clonotype was recorded at least ten times. The rearrangement joins TRBV20-1 to TRBJ1-2; TRBD1 is a possible D gene (5 bases). This CDR3 spans 14 amino acids. The germline CDR1 and CDR2 sequences are DFQATT and SNEGSKA (reference sequence). Trimming took 3 bases from V and 4 from J, leaving 15 bases between them. CDR3 loop: CSASLAGSSYGYTF. The CDR3 DNA reads TGCAGTGCTAGCTTGGCAGGGAGCAGCTATGGCTACACCTTC.

This clonotype was counted ten times or more. V and J are TRBV6-1 and TRBJ1-1; 9 bases align to TRBD1. Trimming took 4 bases from V and 11 from J; bases not matched to a gene: 8. The CDR3 contains 13 residues. Per the germline V gene, CDR1 is MNHNS and CDR2 is SASEGT. The CDR3 bases are TGTGCCAGCAGTGGTACGACAGGGGGTGCGGCTTTCTTT. Its translation: CASSGTTGGAAFF.

The chain links TRBV5-1 to TRBJ1-1; 12 positions match TRBD1. This CDR3 contains 19 residues. The J segment lost 1 base and the V segment lost 5 bases, leaving 15 bases of the junction unmatched. Germline V gives CDR1 SGHRS, CDR2 YFSETQ. The CDR3 DNA reads as TGCGCCAGCAGGTTAATTATTTATGGGACAGGGGGCGAGAACACTGAAGCTTTCTTT. It codes for CASRLIIYGTGGENTEAFF.

The V gene is TRBV5-1, the J gene TRBJ1-2; a weak D match, TRBD1 (6 bases). The V end was cut by 0 bases, the J end by 8 bases, with 14 bases between. Germline loops: CDR1 SGHRS, CDR2 YFSETQ. The length of the CDR3 is 14 residues. CDR3 DNA sequence: TGCGCCAGCAGCTTGGAACAGGGCCCACTCGGCTACACCTTC. This sequence encodes CASSLEQGPLGYTF.

At least ten counts were recorded for this clonotype. V is TRBV2 and J is TRBJ2-1, with a tentative D call TRBD2 (6 bases). Looked up from germline, CDR1 is SNHLY and CDR2 is FYNNEI. This CDR3 is 12 amino acids long. The V end lost 4 bases, the J end lost 9 bases, and 10 bases lay between the germline ends. This CDR3 is CASSGEGGEQFF. The CDR3 DNA follows: TGTGCCAGCAGTGGAGAGGGAGGTGAGCAGTTCTTC.

The V call is TRBV20-1, the J call TRBJ2-7; D not certain. V lost 0 bases and J 3 bases, leaving 9 bases between the germline ends. Germline lookup yields CDR1 DFQATT and CDR2 SNEGSKA (reference sequence). The CDR3 has 13 amino acids. In DNA form, the CDR3 reads TGCAGTGCTAGAGAACCGGGCCTCTACGAGCAGTACTTC. It yields the protein CSAREPGLYEQYF.